This passage covers 6 T cell receptor beta chains from one sample sequenced in a study of cytomegalovirus exposure and HLA in healthy donors. Some clones are missing from TCRdb's copy, which holds only in-frame ones; the method was immunoSEQ multiplex PCR. The sample lists about 140,000 clones, around four fifths occurring once. Sequencing was done on a sample of PBMCs. Source of these receptors: a woman in her twenties or thirties in good health and CMV-seronegative.

This chain joins TRBV5-1 and TRBJ1-4, with D possibly TRBD1 on 6 matching bases. This CDR3 spans 15 amino acids. V was shortened by 3 bases and J by 6 bases, with 15 bases between the two germline ends. CDR1 and CDR2 from the germline V gene are SGHRS and YFSETQ. Written as DNA, the CDR3 is TGCGCCAGCAGCTCACAGGGTCTGGTCGATGAAAAACTGTTTTTT. Protein product: CASSSQGLVDEKLFF.

The chain links TRBV6-6 to TRBJ2-7, with 11 bases that match TRBD1. V shed 5 bases and J 5 bases; nucleotides not matched to a gene: 8. Germline loops: CDR1 MNHNY, CDR2 SVGAGI (reference sequence). This CDR3 is built from 15 residues. The CDR3 DNA is TGTGCCAGCAGTCCCCGGGACAGGGGGTCGCACGAGCAGTACTTC. Encoded protein: CASSPRDRGSHEQYF.

The table lists this clone with a count of one. The chain recombines TRBV6-6 with TRBJ1-2; the match to TRBD1 covers 7 bases. The CDR3 runs 14 residues. Germline V gene lookup returns CDR1 MNHNY and CDR2 SVGAGI (reference sequence). Losses at the gene ends were 6 bases for V and 1 base for J; bases not matched to a gene: 5. The CDR3: CASSQQGINYGYTF. CDR3 nucleotide sequence: TGTGCCAGCAGCCAACAGGGGATTAACTATGGCTACACCTTC.

The chain links TRBV6-1 to TRBJ1-6; 8 nucleotides agree with TRBD1. The V and J ends lost 2 bases and 9 bases, in that order; junction bases with no gene match: 6. The length of the CDR3 is 15 residues. Germline lookup yields CDR1 MNHNS and CDR2 SASEGT. The CDR3: CASSEWPGQASPLHF. CDR3 bases: TGTGCCAGCAGTGAATGGCCGGGACAGGCTTCACCCCTCCACTTT.

The genes are TRBV25-1 and TRBJ2-1; tentative D call: TRBD2 (6 bases). The CDR3 loop spans 15 amino acids. Per germline, CDR1 MGHDK and CDR2 SYGVNS. Trimming removed 4 bases from V and 3 bases from J, with 13 bases in between. CDR3 DNA sequence: TGTGCCAGCAGTGTTTCGGGGGTGAACTACAATGAGCAGTTCTTC. Amino acids: CASSVSGVNYNEQFF.

In this sample, this clone turned up once. The chain has TRBV11-2 and TRBJ2-7, with 8 bases aligning to TRBD1. From germline, CDR1 is SGHAT and CDR2 FQNNGV. The junction had 8 bases not matched to a gene; V was cut back by 4 bases and J by 3 bases. This CDR3 is 15 amino acids long. CDR3: CASSYGTGPYYEQYF. The CDR3 DNA sequence: TGTGCCAGCAGCTATGGGACAGGTCCCTACTACGAGCAGTACTTC.